The 11 T cell receptor beta chains listed next were all sequenced from one sample in a study of T cell responses to AZD1222 COVID-19 vaccine. Clones were read by immunoSEQ multiplex PCR, and TCRdb kept only the in-frame ones, dropping some. The sample yields roughly 130,000 clones, over 85% seen once. This specimen consisted of peripheral blood, obtained on day 0 of AZD1222 vaccination. All receptors come from an adult in good health.

The chain combines TRBV19 with TRBJ2-1, with 10 bases fitting TRBD2. Trimming took 1 base from V and 9 from J; bases not matched to a gene: 6. The CDR3 runs to 15 residues. Germline loops: CDR1 LNHDA, CDR2 SQIVND (reference sequence). The CDR3: CASSIGLAGEAEQFF. Here the CDR3 DNA reads TGTGCCAGTAGTATAGGGCTAGCGGGAGAGGCTGAGCAGTTCTTC.

The chain combines TRBV15 with TRBJ1-2; 11 nucleotides match TRBD1. Germline assignment: CDR1 LNHNV and CDR2 YYDKDF (reference sequence). V trimming: 0 bases; J trimming: 6 bases; junction bases outside the gene matches: 12. The CDR3 consists of 18 residues. The CDR3 sequence: CATSRDQGQGEFTDGYTF. The CDR3 coding sequence is TGTGCCACCAGCAGAGATCAGGGACAGGGGGAGTTTACGGATGGCTACACCTTC.

The V gene is TRBV10-1, the J gene TRBJ2-2; 7 positions match TRBD1. The germline V gene encodes CDR1 WNHNN and CDR2 SYGVQD (reference sequence). This CDR3 comprises 13 residues. J lost 9 bases, V lost 6 bases, and 7 bases had no gene match. Written as DNA, the CDR3 is TGCGCCAGCAGAGTTAAACAGGGGTGGGAGCTGTTTTTT. This gives the protein CASRVKQGWELFF.

CDR3 in DNA: TGTGCCAGCAGCGGAGGGGCCAACTATGGCTACACCTTC. Protein sequence: CASSGGANYGYTF. V is TRBV9 and J is TRBJ1-2, with D possibly being TRBD1 (5 bases). The CDR3 covers 13 residues. V dropped 3 bases and J dropped 2 bases, with 8 bases sitting between them. The germline V gene has CDR1 SGDLS and CDR2 YYNGEE.

The rearrangement uses TRBV7-9 and TRBJ2-1; possibly TRBD1 or TRBD2 for D (6 bases each). Deletions cut 8 bases from V and 0 bases from J, with 14 bases between. The CDR3 loop spans 15 amino acids. The germline gives CDR1 SEHNR, CDR2 FQNEAQ (reference sequence). The DNA of the CDR3 is TGTGCCAGCTCCAGAGGGGGGCTCTCCTACAATGAGCAGTTCTTC. Its protein is CASSRGGLSYNEQFF.

This clone is a singleton in its sample. This chain uses TRBV19 with TRBJ2-6; 10 bases align to TRBD1. The germline V gene encodes CDR1 LNHDA and CDR2 SQIVND (reference sequence). The CDR3 extends over 18 amino acids. Trimming removed 7 bases from V and 0 bases from J; junction bases left unmatched: 9. CDR3 in DNA: TGTGCCAGTAATATGGGGACAGGGGCTTTCTCTGGGGCCAACGTCCTGACTTTC. Translating it yields CASNMGTGAFSGANVLTF.

The gene calls are TRBV7-2 and TRBJ2-5; TRBD2 matches at 14 bases. Germline CDR1 reads SGHTA; CDR2 reads FQGNSA. This CDR3 has 17 amino acids. V lost 3 bases, J lost 5 bases, and 8 bases stayed unmatched. The CDR3 is CASSFLGLAGGYETQYF. For the CDR3, the DNA is TGTGCCAGCAGCTTCCTTGGACTAGCGGGAGGTTATGAGACCCAGTACTTC.

The chain is built from TRBV11-2 and TRBJ1-6; 10 nucleotides align to TRBD1. Per germline, CDR1 SGHAT and CDR2 FQNNGV. The CDR3 spans 16 residues. V lost 1 base and J lost 3; bases outside the gene matches: 0. As DNA, the CDR3 is TGTGCCAGCAGCTTAGGGGACAGGGGCTATAATTCACCCCTCCACTTT. Translating it yields CASSLGDRGYNSPLHF. Drawing the rest from reference TRBV11-2 and TRBJ1-6, the complete variable domain is EAGVAQSPRYKIIEKRQSVAFWCNPISGHATLYWYQQILGQGPKLLIQFQNNGVVDDSQLPKDRFSAERLKGVDSTLKIQPAKLEDSAVYLCASSLGDRGYNSPLHFGNGTRLTVT.

The V and J genes are TRBV11-2 and TRBJ2-7; no clear D gene. CDR1 and CDR2 from the germline V gene are SGHAT and FQNNGV. Trimming shortened V by 1 base and J by 2 bases, and 6 bases separated the two germline ends. There are 13 residues in the CDR3. The CDR3 sequence is CASSLAPAYEQYF. The CDR3 DNA sequence: TGTGCCAGCAGCTTAGCTCCTGCCTACGAGCAGTACTTC.

Remarks on this clone: At one boundary the junction diverges from the germline segment, which might be a read error. The chain combines TRBV6-1 with TRBJ2-7; 8 bases agree with TRBD1. Germline CDR1 and CDR2: MNHNS and SASEGT. CDR3 length equals 14 residues. CDR3 DNA: TGTGCCAGCACTGAACAGGGGGGCTCCTACGAGCAGTACTTC. It specifies CASTEQGGSYEQYF.

The V gene is TRBV18, the J gene TRBJ1-4; possible D gene TRBD1, 6 bases. Germline-derived CDR1 and CDR2 are KGHSH and LQKENI. The CDR3 contains 15 residues. Trimming took off 3 bases at V and 3 bases at J, with 11 bases between the two ends. The CDR3 region is CASSPQGIANEKLFF. The CDR3 region has the DNA TGTGCCAGCTCACCCCAGGGGATTGCTAATGAAAAACTGTTTTTT.